These 12 T cell receptor beta chains were sequenced from one sample in a study of cytomegalovirus exposure and HLA in healthy donors. Use of 60 Vbeta and 13 Jbeta primers characterized the PCR. Only in-frame clones appear in the TCRdb table, and some are missing; sequencing was by immunoSEQ multiplex PCR. The sample gives 55,000 to 80,000 clones, 75% of which show up once; about 8.2% is in the top ten. The source material was PBMCs. These receptors were taken from a man aged 60 to 75 in good health and CMV-seropositive.

The V gene is TRBV27, the J gene TRBJ1-6, with a tentative D call TRBD1 (6 bases). This CDR3 comprises 13 residues. Per the germline V gene, CDR1 is MNHEY and CDR2 is SMNVEV (reference sequence). V lost 5 bases to trimming and J lost 10 bases, with 12 bases between them. The CDR3 bases are TGTGCCAGCAGTATTCGGGACAACTCACCCCTCCACTTT. It encodes CASSIRDNSPLHF.

The chain carries TRBV5-1 and TRBJ2-5; 13 bases agree with TRBD2. V was clipped by 0 bases and J by 1 base; unmatched bases: 3. Germline CDR1 is SGHRS and CDR2 is YFSETQ. There are 17 residues in the CDR3. The CDR3 bases are TGCGCCAGCAGCTTGGGACTAGCGGGAGGTACCCAAGAGACCCAGTACTTC. Its protein product is CASSLGLAGGTQETQYF. Filled out from reference TRBV5-1 and TRBJ2-5, the complete variable domain reads KAGVTQTPRYLIKTRGQQVTLSCSPISGHRSVSWYQQTPGQGLQFLFEYFSETQRNKGNFPGRFSGRQFSNSRSEMNVSTLELGDSALYLCASSLGLAGGTQETQYFGPGTRLLVL.

The chain links TRBV6-6 to TRBJ1-6; tentatively, D is TRBD1 (5 bases). Germline V gene lookup returns CDR1 MNHNY and CDR2 SVGAGI (reference sequence). The V and J ends lost 2 bases and 13 bases respectively, with 12 bases between them. The length of the CDR3 is 13 residues. DNA for the CDR3: TGTGCCAGCAGTTACGACAGCCTCAGCCCCCTCCACTTT. This gives the protein CASSYDSLSPLHF.

The chain joins TRBV5-1 to TRBJ1-1; D ambiguous. The CDR3 has 15 residues. V lost 0 bases and J 0 bases, leaving 9 bases between the germline ends. Germline V gene sequence: CDR1 SGHRS, CDR2 YFSETQ. This chain's CDR3 is CASSLGPGLNTEAFF. In DNA form, the CDR3 reads TGCGCCAGCAGCTTGGGACCGGGTTTGAACACTGAAGCTTTCTTT.

The genes are TRBV4-2 and TRBJ2-4; D is possibly TRBD2 (6 bases). Germline-derived CDR1 and CDR2 are LGHNA and YNFKEQ. V was cut by 0 bases and J by 5 bases, with 11 bases left in between. This CDR3 is 15 amino acids long. In DNA form, the CDR3 reads TGTGCCAGCAGCCAAGATAGGACTACCCAAAACATTCAGTACTTC. Translated: CASSQDRTTQNIQYF.

The V and J genes are TRBV7-6 and TRBJ2-7; the D gene is possibly TRBD2 (5 bases). This CDR3 is 18 amino acids long. Germline CDR1 and CDR2: SGHVS and FNYEAQ. Trimming cost V 0 bases and J 2 bases, with 20 bases left between them. The CDR3 sequence: CASSLAPSTGVKTYEQYF. CDR3 in DNA: TGTGCCAGCAGCTTAGCGCCTTCTACCGGGGTGAAAACCTACGAGCAGTACTTC.

This chain's CDR3 is CASSQDRGFEQYF. CDR3 nucleotides: TGTGCCAGCAGTCAAGACAGGGGGTTCGAGCAGTACTTC. The V and J genes are TRBV11-1 and TRBJ2-7; 9 bases line up with TRBD1. The CDR3 is 13 residues long. The germline gives CDR1 SGHAT, CDR2 FQDESV (reference sequence). The ends lost 6 bases at V and 6 bases at J; junction bases unmatched: 6.

The J gene is TRBJ2-5, the V gene TRBV6-6; 7 bases agree with TRBD2. Gene TRBJ2-7 matches the end of the DNA better, so the J call may be wrong. The CDR3 totals 14 residues. Germline values: CDR1 MNHNY, CDR2 SVGAGI (reference sequence). The CDR3 sequence is CASSSPGGSREQYF. The CDR3 bases are TGTGCCAGCAGTTCCCCCGGGGGGTCGCGCGAGCAGTACTTC.

This clone was found a few times. The chain employs TRBV11-3 and TRBJ1-2, with D possibly TRBD1 on 6 matching bases. V shed 8 bases and J shed 5 bases, with 15 bases lying between them. The germline CDR1 and CDR2 sequences are SGHNT and YENEEA. CDR3 length equals 13 residues. CDR3 DNA sequence: TGTGCCAGCGGCTACAGGGACGGATATGGCTACACCTTC. Translating it yields CASGYRDGYGYTF. Full variable domain (missing parts from reference TRBV11-3 and TRBJ1-2): EAGVVQSPRYKIIEKKQPVAFWCNPISGHNTLYWYLQNLGQGPELLIRYENEEAVDDSQLPKDRFSAERLKGVDSTLKIQPAELGDSAVYLCASGYRDGYGYTFGSGTRLTVV.

The CDR3: CASSQDPQGAGGYNEQFF. The DNA of the CDR3 is TGTGCCAGCAGCCAGGATCCCCAGGGAGCGGGGGGATACAATGAGCAGTTCTTC. This rearrangement joins TRBV4-2 to TRBJ2-1; 9 bases align to TRBD2. The length of the CDR3 is 18 residues. The junction had 13 bases not matched to a gene; V was cut back by 3 bases and J by 4 bases. CDR1 and CDR2 (germline): LGHNA, YNFKEQ.

The rearrangement uses TRBV4-1 and TRBJ2-7; D possibly corresponds to TRBD2 (5 bases). Trimming removed 1 base at V and 3 bases at J, with 10 bases between. The CDR3 runs to 14 residues. The germline V gene has CDR1 MGHRA and CDR2 YSYEKL. The CDR3, as DNA: TGCGCCAGCAGCCAAGTAAGCGGAGACTACGAGCAGTACTTC. Translating gives CASSQVSGDYEQYF.

This clone was observed a handful of times. The chain joins TRBV10-1 to TRBJ1-1; D might be TRBD1 (6 bases). The CDR3 consists of 13 residues. From germline, CDR1 is WNHNN and CDR2 SYGVQD (reference sequence). The V gene lost 8 bases and the J gene lost 5 bases, with 15 bases spanning the gap. In DNA, the CDR3 is TGCGCCAGCGGTTCAGGGGTTAAGACTGAAGCTTTCTTT. This sequence encodes CASGSGVKTEAFF.